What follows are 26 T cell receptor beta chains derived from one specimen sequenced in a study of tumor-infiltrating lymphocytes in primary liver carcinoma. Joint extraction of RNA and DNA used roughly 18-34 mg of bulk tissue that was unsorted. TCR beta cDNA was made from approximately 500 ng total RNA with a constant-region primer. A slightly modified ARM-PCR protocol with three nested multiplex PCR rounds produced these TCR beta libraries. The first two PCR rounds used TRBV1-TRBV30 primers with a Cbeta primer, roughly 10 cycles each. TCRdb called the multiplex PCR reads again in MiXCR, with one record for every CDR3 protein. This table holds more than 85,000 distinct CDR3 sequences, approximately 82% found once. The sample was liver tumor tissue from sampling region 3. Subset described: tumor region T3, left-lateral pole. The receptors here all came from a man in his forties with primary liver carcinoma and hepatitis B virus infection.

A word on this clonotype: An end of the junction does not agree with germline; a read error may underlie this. CDR3 amino acids: CACSQGRTNNEQFF. The CDR3 DNA reads as TGCGCCTGCAGCCAGGGCAGAACCAACAATGAGCAGTTCTTC. The rearrangement links TRBV4-3 to TRBJ2-1; weak D call: TRBD1 (5 bases). From germline, CDR1 is LGHNA and CDR2 YSLEER. The CDR3 is made up of 14 amino acids.

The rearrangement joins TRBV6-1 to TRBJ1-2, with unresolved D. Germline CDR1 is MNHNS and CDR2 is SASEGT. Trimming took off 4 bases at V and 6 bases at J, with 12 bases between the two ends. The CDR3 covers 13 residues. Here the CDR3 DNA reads TGTGCCAGCAGTGTCGGGGTTACGCATGGCTACACCTTC. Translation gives CASSVGVTHGYTF.

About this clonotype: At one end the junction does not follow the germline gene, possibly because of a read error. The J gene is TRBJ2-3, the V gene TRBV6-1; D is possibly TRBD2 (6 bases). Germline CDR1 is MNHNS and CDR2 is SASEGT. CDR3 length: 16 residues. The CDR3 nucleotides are TGTGTCAGCAGTGAAAGTATTGGGGGGATGACAGATACGCAGTATTTT. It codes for CVSSESIGGMTDTQYF.

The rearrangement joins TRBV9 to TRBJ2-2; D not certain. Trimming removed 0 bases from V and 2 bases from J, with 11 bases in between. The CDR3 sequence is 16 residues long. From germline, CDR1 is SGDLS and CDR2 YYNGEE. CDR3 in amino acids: CASSVGYGFNTGELFF. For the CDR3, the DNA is TGTGCCAGCAGCGTAGGATACGGGTTTAACACCGGGGAGCTGTTTTTT.

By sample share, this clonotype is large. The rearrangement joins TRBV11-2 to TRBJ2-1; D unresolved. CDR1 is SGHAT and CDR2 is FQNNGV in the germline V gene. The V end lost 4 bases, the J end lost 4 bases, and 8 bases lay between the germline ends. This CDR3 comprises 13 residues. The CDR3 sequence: CASSSELYNEQFF. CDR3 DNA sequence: TGTGCCAGCAGCTCAGAATTATACAATGAGCAGTTCTTC. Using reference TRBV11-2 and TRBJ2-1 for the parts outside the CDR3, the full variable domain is EAGVAQSPRYKIIEKRQSVAFWCNPISGHATLYWYQQILGQGPKLLIQFQNNGVVDDSQLPKDRFSAERLKGVDSTLKIQPAKLEDSAVYLCASSSELYNEQFFGPGTRLTVL.

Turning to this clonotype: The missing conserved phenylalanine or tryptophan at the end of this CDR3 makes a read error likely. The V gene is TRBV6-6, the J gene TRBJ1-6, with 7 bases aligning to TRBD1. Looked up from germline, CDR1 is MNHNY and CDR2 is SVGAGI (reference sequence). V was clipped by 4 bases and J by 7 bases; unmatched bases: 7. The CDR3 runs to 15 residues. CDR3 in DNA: TGTGCCAGCAGTTTAGGGAGAGGGGGCAATTCACCCCTCCACTCT. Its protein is CASSLGRGGNSPLHS.

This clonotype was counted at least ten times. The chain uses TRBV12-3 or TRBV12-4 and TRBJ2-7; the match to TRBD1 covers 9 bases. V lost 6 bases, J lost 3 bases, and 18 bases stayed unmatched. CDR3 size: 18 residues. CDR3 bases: TGTGCCAGCAGCTATGGTAGGGGGGACAGGGCCCCCTTCTACGAGCAGTACTTC. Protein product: CASSYGRGDRAPFYEQYF.

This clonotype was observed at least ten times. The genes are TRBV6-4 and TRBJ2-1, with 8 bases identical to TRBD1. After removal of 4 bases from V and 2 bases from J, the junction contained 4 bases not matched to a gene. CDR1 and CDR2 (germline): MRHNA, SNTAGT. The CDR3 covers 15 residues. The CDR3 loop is CASSVQGAAYNEQFF. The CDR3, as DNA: TGTGCCAGCAGTGTCCAGGGGGCGGCCTACAATGAGCAGTTCTTC.

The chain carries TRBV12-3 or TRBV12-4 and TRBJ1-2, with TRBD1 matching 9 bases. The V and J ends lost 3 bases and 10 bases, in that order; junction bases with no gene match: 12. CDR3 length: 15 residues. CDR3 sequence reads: CASSFGQGLDHDYTF. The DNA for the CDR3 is TGTGCCAGCAGTTTCGGACAGGGGCTCGACCATGACTACACCTTC.

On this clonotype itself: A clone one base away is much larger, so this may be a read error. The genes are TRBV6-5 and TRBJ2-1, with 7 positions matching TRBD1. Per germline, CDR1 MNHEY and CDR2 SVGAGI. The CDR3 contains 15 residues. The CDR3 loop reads CAGSYAGQANSEQFF. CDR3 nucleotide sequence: TGTGCCGGCAGTTACGCCGGACAGGCGAACAGTGAGCAGTTCTTC.

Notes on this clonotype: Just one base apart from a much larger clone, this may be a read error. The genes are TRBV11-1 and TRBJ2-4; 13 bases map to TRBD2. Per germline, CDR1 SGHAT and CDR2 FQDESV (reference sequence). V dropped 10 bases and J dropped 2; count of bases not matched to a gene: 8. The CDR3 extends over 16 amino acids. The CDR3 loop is CANFPGTSGTKNIQYF. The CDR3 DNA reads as TGTGCCAACTTTCCCGGGACTAGCGGGACCAAAAACATTCAGTACTTC.

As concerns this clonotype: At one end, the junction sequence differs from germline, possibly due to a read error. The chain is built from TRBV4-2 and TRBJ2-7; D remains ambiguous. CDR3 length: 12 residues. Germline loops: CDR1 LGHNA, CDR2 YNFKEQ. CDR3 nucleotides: TGTGCCAGCAATCAAGATCGGAACGAGGAGTACTTC. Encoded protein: CASNQDRNEEYF.

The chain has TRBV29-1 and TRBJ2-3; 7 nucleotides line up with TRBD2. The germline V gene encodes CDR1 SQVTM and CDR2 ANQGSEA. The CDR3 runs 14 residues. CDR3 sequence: CGGIQIAGIDTQYF. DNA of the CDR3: TGCGGCGGGATTCAAATAGCGGGCATAGATACGCAGTATTTT.

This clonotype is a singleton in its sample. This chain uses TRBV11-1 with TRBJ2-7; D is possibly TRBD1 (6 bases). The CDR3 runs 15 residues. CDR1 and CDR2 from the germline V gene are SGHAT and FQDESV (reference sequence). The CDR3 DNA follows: TGTGTCAGTAGATTTTCTGCCGGGACAAAGTACGAGCAGTACTTC. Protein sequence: CVSRFSAGTKYEQYF.

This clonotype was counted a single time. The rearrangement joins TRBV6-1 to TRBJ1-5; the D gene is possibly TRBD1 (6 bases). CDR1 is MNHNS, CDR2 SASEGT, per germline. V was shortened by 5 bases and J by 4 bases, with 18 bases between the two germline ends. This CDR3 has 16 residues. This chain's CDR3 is CASSLQGLTLNQPQHF. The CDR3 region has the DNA TGTGCCAGCAGTCTGCAGGGGCTGACACTAAATCAGCCCCAGCATTTT.

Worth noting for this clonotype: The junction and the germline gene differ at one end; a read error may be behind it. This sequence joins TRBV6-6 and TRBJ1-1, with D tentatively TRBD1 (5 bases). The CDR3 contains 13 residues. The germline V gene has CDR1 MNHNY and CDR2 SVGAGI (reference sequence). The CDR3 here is CASSTGGTAEVFF. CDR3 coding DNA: TGTGCCAGCAGCACAGGAGGGACTGCTGAAGTTTTCTTT.

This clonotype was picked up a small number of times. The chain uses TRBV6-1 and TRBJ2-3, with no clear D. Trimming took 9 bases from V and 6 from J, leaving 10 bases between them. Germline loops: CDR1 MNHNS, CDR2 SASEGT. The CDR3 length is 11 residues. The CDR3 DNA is TGTGCCAGTAGCCCTATGGATACGCAGTATTTT. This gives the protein CASSPMDTQYF.

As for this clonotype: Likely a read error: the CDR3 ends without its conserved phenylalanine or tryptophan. CDR3 amino acids: CGVEDGRANTEAFI. Here the CDR3 DNA reads TGCGGCGTTGAAGATGGGAGAGCTAACACTGAAGCTTTCATT. This sequence joins TRBV29-1 and TRBJ1-1; D is uncertain. The CDR3 is 14 amino acids. Germline assignment: CDR1 SQVTM and CDR2 ANQGSEA.

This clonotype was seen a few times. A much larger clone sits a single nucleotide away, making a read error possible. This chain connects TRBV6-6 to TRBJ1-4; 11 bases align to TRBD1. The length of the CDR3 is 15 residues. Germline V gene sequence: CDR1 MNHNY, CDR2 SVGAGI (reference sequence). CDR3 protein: CVSSFRTGGDEKLFF. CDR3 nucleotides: TGTGTCAGCAGTTTTAGGACAGGGGGCGATGAAAAACTGTTTTTT.

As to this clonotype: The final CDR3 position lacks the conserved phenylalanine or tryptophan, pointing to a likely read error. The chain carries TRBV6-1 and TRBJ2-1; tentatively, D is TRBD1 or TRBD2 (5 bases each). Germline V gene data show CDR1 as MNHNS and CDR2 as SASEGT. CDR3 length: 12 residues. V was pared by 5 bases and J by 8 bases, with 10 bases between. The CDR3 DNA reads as TGTGCCAGCAGTAAAGTGGGGGATGAGCAGTTCCTC. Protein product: CASSKVGDEQFL.

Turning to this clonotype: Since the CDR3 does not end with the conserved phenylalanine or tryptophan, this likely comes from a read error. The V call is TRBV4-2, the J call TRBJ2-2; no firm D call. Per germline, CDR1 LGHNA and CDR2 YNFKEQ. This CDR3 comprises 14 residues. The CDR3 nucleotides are TGTGTCAGCAGCCCGGAACGTTCCACCGGGGAGCTGTTTCTT. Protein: CVSSPERSTGELFL.

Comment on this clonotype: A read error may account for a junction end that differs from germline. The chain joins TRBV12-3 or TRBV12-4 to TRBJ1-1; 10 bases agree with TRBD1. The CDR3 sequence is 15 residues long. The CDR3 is CAGSLADRGNTEAFF. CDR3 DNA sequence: TGTGCCGGCAGTTTAGCGGACAGGGGGAACACTGAAGCTTTCTTC.

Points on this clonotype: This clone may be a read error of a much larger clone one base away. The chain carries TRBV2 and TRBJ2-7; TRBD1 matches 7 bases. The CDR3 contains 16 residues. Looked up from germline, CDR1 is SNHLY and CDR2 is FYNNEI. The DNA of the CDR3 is TGTGCCAGCAGTGAGAGTAGACAGGGTCTCTTCGGCGAGCACTACTTC. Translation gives CASSESRQGLFGEHYF.

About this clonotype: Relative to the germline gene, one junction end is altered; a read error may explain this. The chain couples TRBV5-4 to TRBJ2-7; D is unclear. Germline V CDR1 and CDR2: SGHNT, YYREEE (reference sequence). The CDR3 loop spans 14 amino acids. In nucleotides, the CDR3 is TGTACCAGCAGACCCAACCTCTCATCCTGCGAGCAGTACTTC. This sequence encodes CTSRPNLSSCEQYF.

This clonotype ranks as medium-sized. CDR3 nucleotide sequence: TGTGCCAGCAGCTTGGAAGGTAGCGGGGTCACAGATACGCAGTATTTT. Translation: CASSLEGSGVTDTQYF. V usage is TRBV5-4 and J usage is TRBJ2-3; 8 bases are shared with TRBD2. The CDR3 consists of 16 residues. Germline V lookup: CDR1 SGHNT, CDR2 YYREEE (reference sequence). The V segment lost 0 bases and the J segment 2 bases; nucleotides outside the gene matches: 5.

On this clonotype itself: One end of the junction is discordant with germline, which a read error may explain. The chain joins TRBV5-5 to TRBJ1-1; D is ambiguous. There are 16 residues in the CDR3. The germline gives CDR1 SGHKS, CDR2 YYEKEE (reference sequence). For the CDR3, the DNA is TGTGCCAGTAGCTTCCAGCGGGGAACTTTGGCCACTGAAGCTTTCTTT. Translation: CASSFQRGTLATEAFF. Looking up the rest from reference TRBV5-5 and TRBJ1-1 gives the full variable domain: DAGVTQSPTHLIKTRGQQVTLRCSPISGHKSVSWYQQVLGQGPQFIFQYYEKEERGRGNFPDRFSARQFPNYSSELNVNALLLGDSALYLCASSFQRGTLATEAFFGQGTRLTVV.